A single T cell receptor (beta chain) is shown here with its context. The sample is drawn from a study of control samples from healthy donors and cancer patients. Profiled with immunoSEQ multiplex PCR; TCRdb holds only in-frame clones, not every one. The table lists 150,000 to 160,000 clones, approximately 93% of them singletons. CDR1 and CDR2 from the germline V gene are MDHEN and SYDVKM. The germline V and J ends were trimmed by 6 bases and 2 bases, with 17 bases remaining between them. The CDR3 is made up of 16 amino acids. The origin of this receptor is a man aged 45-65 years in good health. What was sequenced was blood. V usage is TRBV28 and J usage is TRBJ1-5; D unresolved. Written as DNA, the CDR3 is TGTGCCAGCAGATACCGGGGTCTTCGGGGCAATCAGCCCCAGCATTTT. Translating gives CASRYRGLRGNQPQHF. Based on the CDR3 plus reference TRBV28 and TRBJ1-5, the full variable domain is DVKVTQSSRYLVKRTGEKVFLECVQDMDHENMFWYRQDPGLGLRLIYFSYDVKMKEKGDIPEGYSVSREKKERFSLILESASTNQTSMYLCASRYRGLRGNQPQHFGDGTRLSIL.